The rows below give T cell receptor beta chains drawn from one sample of a study of blood T cells in healthy people across ages. TCRdb fed the 5' RACE reads into MiXCR, producing one record per CDR3 protein. The sample lists under 1,100,000 distinct CDR3 sequences; about 23% were seen once. The same specimen was also included in a second study, on T cells of mothers and their children.

Specimen: blood. All receptors come from a girl aged 2-10 years in good health. The CDR3 runs from the conserved cysteine through the conserved F or W. Each record gives: J gene, V gene, clone size, D gene, CDR3 protein, CDR3 DNA. D genes are given only for firm matches. The size entry is marked missing in some rows and otherwise reads once, few, many or a size class.

>TRBJ2-1|TRBV9|-|TRBD2
CASSGREANEQFF
TGTGCCAGCAGCGGGCGGGAGGCTAATGAGCAGTTCTTC
>TRBJ1-5|TRBV4-3|-|-
CASSQDYGSYTGQPQHF
TGCGCCAGCAGCCAAGATTATGGCTCCTATACGGGACAGCCCCAGCATTTT
>TRBJ2-6|TRBV9|-|-
CASSVGRVSGANVLTF
TGTGCCAGCAGCGTAGGCCGGGTCTCTGGGGCCAACGTCCTGACTTTC
>TRBJ2-1|TRBV28|-|-
CASWGQTYNEQFF
TGTGCCAGCTGGGGTCAGACCTACAATGAGCAGTTCTTC
>TRBJ1-1|TRBV7-9|few|-
CASSLAPYPEAFF
TGTGCCAGCAGCTTAGCGCCATACCCTGAAGCTTTCTTT
>TRBJ2-5|TRBV6-5|-|TRBD1
CASRYRDSSYEQYF
TGTGCCAGCAGGTACCGGGACAGCTCCTATGAGCAGTACTTC
>TRBJ1-3|TRBV9|many|-
CASSSSISGNTIYF
TGTGCCAGTTCCTCCTCGATCTCTGGAAACACCATATATTTT
>TRBJ1-1|TRBV20-1|many|-
CSVGRVSGEAFF
TGCAGTGTAGGGCGGGTCAGCGGTGAAGCTTTCTTT
>TRBJ2-6|TRBV11-2|once|-
CASSFGYGANVLTF
TGTGCCAGCAGCTTTGGTTATGGGGCCAACGTCCTGACTTTC
>TRBJ1-4|TRBV20-1|few|TRBD1
CSAGQTGRDEKLFF
TGCAGTGCTGGACAGACAGGGAGGGACGAGAAACTGTTTTTT
>TRBJ2-5|TRBV6-6|few|-
CASSYSVVETQYF
TGTGCCAGCAGTTACTCGGTTGTGGAGACCCAGTACTTC
>TRBJ1-5|TRBV20-1|-|TRBD1
CSAGIGTGMASNQPQHF
TGCAGTGCTGGAATAGGGACAGGGATGGCGAGCAATCAGCCCCAGCATTTT
>TRBJ2-7|TRBV20-1|few|-
CSAREVGGDNSYEQYF
TGCAGTGCTAGAGAAGTAGGTGGGGACAACTCCTACGAGCAGTACTTC
>TRBJ1-1|TRBV6-2/TRBV6-3|-|-
CASRERIPNTEAFF
TGTGCCAGCAGAGAGAGGATCCCGAACACTGAAGCTTTCTTT
>TRBJ2-3|TRBV9|-|-
CASSVEGGANTDTQYF
TGTGCCAGCAGCGTCGAGGGGGGGGCGAACACAGATACGCAGTATTTT
>TRBJ1-1|TRBV9|many|-
CASSVDGSTEAFF
TGTGCCAGCAGCGTAGATGGGAGCACTGAAGCTTTCTTT
>TRBJ2-3|TRBV20-1|few|TRBD2
CSARAYLRTSGTIDTQYF
TGCAGTGCTAGAGCCTACCTCCGGACTAGCGGGACTATAGATACGCAGTATTTT
>TRBJ2-2|TRBV12-3/TRBV12-4|few|-
CASSFRYGAGNTGELFF
TGTGCCAGCAGTTTTCGTTATGGTGCAGGGAACACCGGGGAGCTGTTTTTT
>TRBJ2-7|TRBV12-3/TRBV12-4|-|TRBD2
CASSFGGSSYEQHF
TGTGCCAGCAGTTTCGGGGGGTCTTCCTACGAGCAGCACTTC
>TRBJ2-4|TRBV20-1|-|TRBD2
CSAPSGAGNIQYF
TGCAGTGCGCCTAGCGGCGCTGGGAACATTCAGTACTTC